This is a list of T cell receptor beta chains from one sample in a study of T cell responses to AZD1222 COVID-19 vaccine. Libraries were prepared by immunoSEQ multiplex PCR; TCRdb keeps only in-frame clonotypes and omits some of them. The profile shows more than 100,000 clones, 70% to 90% of them singletons. The specimen comprised peripheral blood, sampled on day 0 of AZD1222 vaccination. The origin of the receptors is an adult in good health. Each CDR3 is given with its conserved first and last residue. The D gene is left open where the match is weak. Clone sizes are given selectively: once, few, many, or a class where the clone is expanded.

clone_size,d_call,j_call,v_call,cdr3_aa,cdr3_nt
once,.,TRBJ1-5,TRBV27,CASSPRRDSNQPQHF,TGTGCCAGCAGTCCAAGGAGGGACAGCAATCAGCCCCAGCATTTT
.,.,TRBJ2-7,TRBV10-1,CASSDGFEQYF,TGCGCCAGCAGTGACGGTTTCGAGCAGTACTTC
.,TRBD2,TRBJ2-7,TRBV6-4,CASSPTWTSFSYEQYF,TGTGCCAGCAGCCCGACTTGGACTAGCTTCTCCTACGAGCAGTACTTC
.,TRBD1,TRBJ2-3,TRBV12-5,CASGWGTGGRDTQYF,TGTGCTAGTGGTTGGGGGACAGGGGGCAGAGATACGCAGTATTTT
.,.,TRBJ1-1,TRBV11-2,CASSANFEAFF,TGTGCCAGCAGCGCGAACTTTGAAGCTTTCTTT
.,TRBD1,TRBJ2-1,TRBV7-3,CASRKTGTGIENEQFF,TGTGCCAGCAGGAAGACCGGGACAGGGATCGAAAATGAGCAGTTCTTC
.,TRBD1,TRBJ2-7,TRBV5-1,CASSPGGQVTPEQYF,TGCGCCAGCAGCCCTGGGGGACAGGTCACCCCCGAGCAGTACTTC
.,TRBD1,TRBJ2-7,TRBV4-1,CASRPGQSSYEQYF,TGCGCCAGCAGGCCGGGACAGAGCTCCTACGAGCAGTACTTC
.,.,TRBJ1-2,TRBV2,CASEEGRNNYGYTF,TGTGCCAGCGAAGAGGGCCGAAATAACTATGGCTACACCTTC
once,.,TRBJ2-7,TRBV5-6,CASSSARGRYEQYF,TGTGCCAGCAGCTCCGCCCGGGGCCGCTACGAGCAGTACTTC
once,.,TRBJ2-3,TRBV10-3,CAPRPSKDTQYF,TGTGCCCCAAGGCCTAGCAAGGATACGCAGTATTTT
.,.,TRBJ2-2,TRBV11-2,CASRGLNTGELFF,TGTGCCAGCAGGGGGTTGAACACCGGGGAGCTGTTTTTT
many,.,TRBJ1-1,TRBV7-7,CASSPAFGTEAFF,TGTGCCAGCAGCCCCGCTTTTGGGACTGAAGCTTTCTTT